This is a list of T cell receptor beta chains from one sample in a study of neurological immune-mediated disorders. TCRdb recomputed calls from the 5' RACE reads with MiXCR, one row per CDR3 protein. The data contain 72,000 or so distinct CDR3 sequences, about a sixth of them singletons. The sequenced sample was PBMCs. The receptors here all came from a woman between 40 and 55 years old in good health. Both conserved end residues are part of each CDR3. A D gene is named only where the DNA matches it firmly. Rows give clone size only sometimes, using once, few, many, or a class for an expanded clone.

TRBV9	TRBD1	TRBJ1-1	many	TGTGCCAGCAGCGTAGACCGGGACAGCGAAGCTTTCTTT	CASSVDRDSEAFF
TRBV5-1	-	TRBJ2-1	many	TGCGCCAGCAGCTTGGAGACGGGGGACGTTTTCAATGAGCAGTTCTTC	CASSLETGDVFNEQFF
TRBV6-1	TRBD1	TRBJ1-2	few	TGTGCCAGCAGAGATCGGACAGGGGGCAACTATGGCTACACCTTC	CASRDRTGGNYGYTF
TRBV5-6	-	TRBJ1-2	few	TGTGCCAGCAGCTTGGCCTTAAAGACGGAAAACTATGGCTACACCTTC	CASSLALKTENYGYTF
TRBV15	TRBD1	TRBJ1-4	-	TGTGCCACCAGCAGAGACCTCGCGGGACAGGGGAATGAAAAACTGTTTTTT	CATSRDLAGQGNEKLFF
TRBV10-3	-	TRBJ2-1	many	TGTGCCATCAGGCCCACAGCGTCCTACAATGAGCAGTTCTTC	CAIRPTASYNEQFF
TRBV29-1	-	TRBJ2-2	few	TGCAGCGTTGGCTGGCAGGGGAGCACCGGGGAGCTGTTTTTT	CSVGWQGSTGELFF
TRBV5-1	-	TRBJ1-1	many	TGCGCCAGCAGCGCCGGAGGACCCGGTGAAGCTTTCTTT	CASSAGGPGEAFF
TRBV19	-	TRBJ1-6	few	TGTGCCAGTAGTATACAGGGATATAATTCACCCCTCCACTTT	CASSIQGYNSPLHF
TRBV5-6	TRBD1	TRBJ1-1	many	TGTGCCAGCAGCAACCGGGACAGGGTCCCTGAAGCTTTCTTT	CASSNRDRVPEAFF
TRBV7-6	-	TRBJ1-1	few	TGTGCCAGCAGCATGGGTCGCCTGAATGAAGCTTTCTTT	CASSMGRLNEAFF
TRBV7-2	TRBD1	TRBJ1-5	-	TGTGCCAGCAGCTTGGGAGGGCTGGGGAGAGGGGGCTCTCAGCCCCAGCATTTT	CASSLGGLGRGGSQPQHF
TRBV10-2	TRBD2	TRBJ2-5	many	TGCGCCAGCAGTTGGGACTACGAGGAAGAGACCCAGTACTTC	CASSWDYEEETQYF
TRBV4-1	TRBD1	TRBJ1-5	many	TGCGCCAGCAGCCCAGAACGACAGGGGGCGAGTCAGCCCCAGCATTTT	CASSPERQGASQPQHF
TRBV20-1	-	TRBJ1-5	many	TGCAGTGCTAGACCCTTAAGAGGCAGTTATCAGCCCCAGCATTTT	CSARPLRGSYQPQHF
TRBV18	-	TRBJ2-3	-	TGTGCCAGCTCACCACTCGCTCCCGCACGCGCAGATACGCAGTATTTT	CASSPLAPARADTQYF
TRBV28	-	TRBJ1-4	many	TGTGCCAGCAGCGGAAACCCGGTTGAAAAACTGTTTTTT	CASSGNPVEKLFF
TRBV3-1	-	TRBJ1-1	-	TGTGCCAGCAGCCCGGGACTAGCGGGGGCGGGCGGGCAGACAGTGAACACTGAAGCTTTCTTT	CASSPGLAGAGGQTVNTEAFF
TRBV12-3/TRBV12-4	TRBD1	TRBJ2-7	once	TGTGCCAGCAGTTTTTTGACAGGGGGACACGAGCAGTACTTC	CASSFLTGGHEQYF
TRBV5-1	-	TRBJ1-4	many	TGCGCCAGCAGCTTGGACACTTCAACTAATGAAAAACTGTTTTTT	CASSLDTSTNEKLFF
TRBV15	-	TRBJ1-6	many	TGTGCCACCAGCAGTGACGGCGTGAGCGGACCCCTCCACTTT	CATSSDGVSGPLHF
TRBV4-3	-	TRBJ1-5	many	TGCGCCAGCAGCCAAGATTGGGCAGGGGCGCTCAATCAGCCCCAGCATTTT	CASSQDWAGALNQPQHF
TRBV28	TRBD1	TRBJ1-3	many	TGTGCCAGCAGTGCTCAGGGGGGGGACTCTGGAAACACCATATATTTT	CASSAQGGDSGNTIYF
TRBV6-5	-	TRBJ1-6	many	TGTGCCAGCAGTTACAACCGGGACGGAGGTTCACCCCTCCACTTT	CASSYNRDGGSPLHF
TRBV20-1	-	TRBJ2-3	-	TGCAGTGCTCTGTATGCAGATACGCAGTATTTT	CSALYADTQYF
TRBV6-5	TRBD2	TRBJ2-2	many	TGTGCCAGCAGTTACGGCGGGGGGGCCGGCTCGGGGGAGCTGTTTTTT	CASSYGGGAGSGELFF
TRBV27	-	TRBJ2-2	many	TGTGCCAGCAGTTCCGGGACACTCACCGGGGAGCTGTTTTTT	CASSSGTLTGELFF
TRBV4-3	TRBD2	TRBJ2-3	many	TGCGCCAGCAGCCAATCGGGGGGTGGTAGCACAGATACGCAGTATTTT	CASSQSGGGSTDTQYF
TRBV20-1	-	TRBJ2-2	many	TGCAGTGCTAGTTCCCCAGGGCAAACCGGGGAGCTGTTTTTT	CSASSPGQTGELFF
TRBV4-1	-	TRBJ2-5	many	TGCGCCAGCAGCCAGACAGGCCTACAACAAGAGACCCAGTACTTC	CASSQTGLQQETQYF
TRBV6-2/TRBV6-3	TRBD2	TRBJ2-2	many	TGTGCCAGCAGTTACCGCATGGGTAGCGGGGGGAAGAGGACCGGGGAGCTGTTTTTT	CASSYRMGSGGKRTGELFF
TRBV6-2/TRBV6-3	-	TRBJ1-6	many	TGTGCCAGCAGTTACTATGAGAAGAATTCACCCCTCCACTTT	CASSYYEKNSPLHF
TRBV12-3/TRBV12-4	-	TRBJ2-5	many	TGTGCCAGCAGTTTACTGCAGGGAGAGACCCAGTACTTC	CASSLLQGETQYF
TRBV4-2	TRBD2	TRBJ2-7	many	TGTGCCAGCAGCCAAGTACGCGGACTAGCGGGGAGCTCCTACGAGCAGTACTTC	CASSQVRGLAGSSYEQYF
TRBV24-1	-	TRBJ2-1	many	TGTGCCACCAGTGATTCCACTCGGAATGAGCAGTTCTTC	CATSDSTRNEQFF
TRBV12-3/TRBV12-4	-	TRBJ2-6	few	TGTGCCAGCAGCATCTCTGGGGCCAACGTCCTGACTTTC	CASSISGANVLTF
TRBV20-1	TRBD1	TRBJ1-1	many	TGCAGTGCCCGTCGAGGGGGCGGGGTGGACACTGAAGCTTTCTTT	CSARRGGGVDTEAFF
TRBV20-1	TRBD2	TRBJ2-3	many	TGCAGTGCCGTGGGACTAGCGGGGGCAGATACGCAGTATTTT	CSAVGLAGADTQYF
TRBV24-1	-	TRBJ2-3	many	TGTGCCACCAGTGCCCCTGAGAGGGGCACAGATACGCAGTATTTT	CATSAPERGTDTQYF
TRBV24-1	-	TRBJ1-3	many	TGTGCCACCTGCGGGAGCTCTGGAAACACCATATATTTT	CATCGSSGNTIYF
TRBV5-5	-	TRBJ2-2	many	TGTGCCAGCAGCTTGGCTTTGAGCACCGGGGAGCTGTTTTTT	CASSLALSTGELFF
TRBV6-5	-	TRBJ1-2	many	TGTGCCAGCCGCCCTCAACAGGTTAACTATGGCTACACCTTC	CASRPQQVNYGYTF
TRBV6-5	-	TRBJ1-1	many	TGTGCCAGCAGTTACTCAATAGGGAGAATTGAAGCTTTCTTT	CASSYSIGRIEAFF
TRBV6-1	-	TRBJ2-3	-	TGTGCCAGCAGCCCAGAGGGGGGTCAGCGTTTATCAGATACGCAGTATTTT	CASSPEGGQRLSDTQYF
TRBV6-1	TRBD1	TRBJ2-1	many	TGTGCCAGCAGTGAAGGCGGACAGGGCGTCCAGCAGTTCTTC	CASSEGGQGVQQFF
TRBV5-1	-	TRBJ2-7	many	TGCGCCAGCAGCCTAGAGGGCGCGCGTCATTACGAGCAGTACTTC	CASSLEGARHYEQYF
TRBV10-2	TRBD2	TRBJ2-1	many	TGCGCCAGCAGTGTGGGACTAGCGGGGGGGCAATACAATGAGCAGTTCTTC	CASSVGLAGGQYNEQFF
TRBV5-1	-	TRBJ1-2	many	TGCGCCAGCAGCCCTGATACAGGGATGGGGAACTATGGCTACACCTTC	CASSPDTGMGNYGYTF
TRBV7-2	TRBD1	TRBJ1-1	many	TGTGCCAGCAGCTTCCTGGACAGGTACACTGAAGCTTTCTTT	CASSFLDRYTEAFF
TRBV5-1	TRBD1	TRBJ1-3	-	TGCGCCAGCAGCCCGGGGGACAGCGGAAACACCATATATTTT	CASSPGDSGNTIYF